The rows below give T cell receptor beta chains drawn from one sample of a study of T-cell memory formation after mild COVID-19. From the 5' RACE reads, TCRdb called clonotypes with MiXCR, one entry per CDR3 protein. This table holds about 360,000 distinct CDR3 sequences, 14% found once. The sequencing input was PBMCs or a T cell subset sorted from them (not recorded which). These receptor sequences come from a man aged 18-30 years who had mild COVID-19 (a few samples of this study predate the infection). Cell type and time point are not known. The CDR3 runs from the conserved cysteine through the conserved F or W. Each record gives: V gene, clone size, D gene, J gene, CDR3 DNA, CDR3 protein. A D gene is named only where the DNA matches it firmly. Some rows mark clone size as missing; the rest say once, few, many or name a class of expanded clone.

v_call: TRBV5-1; clone_size: few; d_call: -; j_call: TRBJ1-2; cdr3_nt: TGCGCCAGCAGCTCCCGAGGGGACTATGGCTACACCTTC; cdr3_aa: CASSSRGDYGYTF
v_call: TRBV7-3; clone_size: -; d_call: TRBD2; j_call: TRBJ2-3; cdr3_nt: TGTGCCAGCAGCTTCACGGGGGGGCTAGATACGCAGTATTTT; cdr3_aa: CASSFTGGLDTQYF
v_call: TRBV4-3; clone_size: few; d_call: TRBD1; j_call: TRBJ1-4; cdr3_nt: TGCGCCAGCAGCCTACAAGCGACAGGGTCTGAAAAACTGTTTTTT; cdr3_aa: CASSLQATGSEKLFF
v_call: TRBV5-1; clone_size: -; d_call: -; j_call: TRBJ1-2; cdr3_nt: TGCGCCAGCAGAGTGGATTGGGGCTATGGCTACACCTTC; cdr3_aa: CASRVDWGYGYTF
v_call: TRBV12-5; clone_size: -; d_call: -; j_call: TRBJ1-6; cdr3_nt: TGTGCTAGTGGTTTTGGCCGGGTACGGAAGAATAATTCACCCCTCCACTTT; cdr3_aa: CASGFGRVRKNNSPLHF
v_call: TRBV7-8; clone_size: few; d_call: TRBD1; j_call: TRBJ1-2; cdr3_nt: TGTGCCAGCAGCTTAGCCCAGGGGGCGCATGGCTACACCTTC; cdr3_aa: CASSLAQGAHGYTF
v_call: TRBV6-5; clone_size: -; d_call: TRBD1; j_call: TRBJ2-7; cdr3_nt: TGTGCCAGCAGTTCAGACAGGGGGTTGACCTACGAGCAGTACTTC; cdr3_aa: CASSSDRGLTYEQYF
v_call: TRBV11-2; clone_size: few; d_call: -; j_call: TRBJ2-1; cdr3_nt: TGTGCCAGCAGCCCACCGACGTTCTTC; cdr3_aa: CASSPPTFF
v_call: TRBV4-1; clone_size: -; d_call: -; j_call: TRBJ2-7; cdr3_nt: TGCGCCAGCAGCCAACCTGGGACTGCCTCCTACGAGCAGTACTTC; cdr3_aa: CASSQPGTASYEQYF
v_call: TRBV6-5; clone_size: few; d_call: -; j_call: TRBJ1-2; cdr3_nt: TGTGCCAGCAGTGTGGGGGGCAGGGGCGGTTTCGATGGCTACACCTTC; cdr3_aa: CASSVGGRGGFDGYTF
v_call: TRBV9; clone_size: -; d_call: -; j_call: TRBJ1-2; cdr3_nt: TGTGCCAGCAGCTCTGGGGGAGTGGCCGGCTACACCTTC; cdr3_aa: CASSSGGVAGYTF
v_call: TRBV12-3/TRBV12-4; clone_size: -; d_call: -; j_call: TRBJ2-5; cdr3_nt: TGTGCCAGCAGTTTAGGGGACTTCGGGACCCAGTACTTC; cdr3_aa: CASSLGDFGTQYF
v_call: TRBV20-1; clone_size: -; d_call: -; j_call: TRBJ2-5; cdr3_nt: TGCAGTGCTTCAGACAGAGAGACCCAGTACTTC; cdr3_aa: CSASDRETQYF
v_call: TRBV29-1; clone_size: few; d_call: -; j_call: TRBJ2-3; cdr3_nt: TGCAGCGTCCCTGGGGCCGGGGGCGCAGATACGCAGTATTTT; cdr3_aa: CSVPGAGGADTQYF
v_call: TRBV5-1; clone_size: few; d_call: TRBD1; j_call: TRBJ1-2; cdr3_nt: TGTGCCAGCAGCTTGGGACAGGGGGCATACGGCTACACCTTC; cdr3_aa: CASSLGQGAYGYTF
v_call: TRBV5-5; clone_size: few; d_call: TRBD1; j_call: TRBJ1-6; cdr3_nt: TGTGCCAGCAGCTGGGGGACAGGCCATAATTCACCCCTCCACTTT; cdr3_aa: CASSWGTGHNSPLHF
v_call: TRBV9; clone_size: many; d_call: -; j_call: TRBJ2-5; cdr3_nt: TGTGCCAGCAGCGTATACTCCGGGACCAACCAAGAGACCCAGTACTTC; cdr3_aa: CASSVYSGTNQETQYF
v_call: TRBV2; clone_size: few; d_call: -; j_call: TRBJ1-2; cdr3_nt: TGTGCCAGCAGTGAAGATCAGCGCGTGGAACGACAGCCGGGCTACACCTTC; cdr3_aa: CASSEDQRVERQPGYTF
v_call: TRBV20-1; clone_size: many; d_call: TRBD2; j_call: TRBJ2-1; cdr3_nt: TGCAGTGCCGCTTCGCGGGGGTATTACAATGAGCAGTTCTTC; cdr3_aa: CSAASRGYYNEQFF
v_call: TRBV4-1; clone_size: -; d_call: TRBD1; j_call: TRBJ2-7; cdr3_nt: TGCGCCAGCAGCCAAGAGCACAGGGGCTACGAGCAGTACTTC; cdr3_aa: CASSQEHRGYEQYF
v_call: TRBV6-2/TRBV6-3; clone_size: -; d_call: -; j_call: TRBJ2-7; cdr3_nt: TGTGCCAGCAGCCAGACTACTTACGAGCAGTACTTC; cdr3_aa: CASSQTTYEQYF
v_call: TRBV20-1; clone_size: many; d_call: -; j_call: TRBJ2-1; cdr3_nt: TGCAGTGCTATCGGGGAGAGCTCCTACAATGAGCAGTTCTTC; cdr3_aa: CSAIGESSYNEQFF